A single sample gave rise to the 23 T cell receptor beta chains below, sequenced in a study of blood T cell repertoires in COVID-19. This table comes from immunoSEQ multiplex PCR, and its TCRdb copy is limited to in-frame clones, with some not included. The sample carries approximately 240,000 clones, roughly four fifths recorded once. Material for sequencing was peripheral blood. The receptors shown here come from a man aged 45-60 years with acute or convalescent COVID-19.

The chain uses TRBV14 and TRBJ2-1; TRBD1 matches at 7 bases. The germline CDR1 and CDR2 sequences are SGHDN and FVKESK. The CDR3 consists of 15 residues. Trimming removed 4 bases from V and 0 bases from J; junction bases left unmatched: 3. The CDR3 DNA sequence: TGTGCCAGCAGCCCCCGGGACAGCTCCTACAATGAGCAGTTCTTC. It is translated as CASSPRDSSYNEQFF.

DNA of the CDR3: TGTGCCAGCAGCTTCCTTCAGACTTCTTCCTACGAGCAGTACTTC. Its protein product is CASSFLQTSSYEQYF. The chain joins TRBV11-3 to TRBJ2-7; the D is unclear. There are 15 residues in the CDR3. Germline loops: CDR1 SGHNT, CDR2 YENEEA. Deletions cut 3 bases from V and 1 base from J, with 13 bases between.

The CDR3 coding sequence is TGTGCCAGCACCCCCCATCATGAGAGCACAGATACGCAGTATTTT. Translated, it gives CASTPHHESTDTQYF. V usage is TRBV7-6 and J usage is TRBJ2-3; no firm D call. Germline CDR1 reads SGHVS; CDR2 reads FNYEAQ. The CDR3 runs to 15 residues. V dropped 7 bases and J dropped 0 bases, with 14 bases sitting between them.

The chain has TRBV28 and TRBJ1-1, with 8 nucleotides matching TRBD1. The CDR3 spans 16 residues. Looked up from germline, CDR1 is MDHEN and CDR2 is SYDVKM. V shed 5 bases and J 4 bases; nucleotides not matched to a gene: 12. The CDR3 is CASSPLDRESSTEAFF. CDR3 coding DNA: TGTGCCAGCAGTCCCCTGGACAGGGAATCGAGCACTGAAGCTTTCTTT.

The chain carries TRBV15 and TRBJ1-2; TRBD1 might be the D (5 bases). Germline loops: CDR1 LNHNV, CDR2 YYDKDF (reference sequence). CDR3 size: 15 residues. The V end was cut by 6 bases, the J end by 4 bases, with 18 bases between. CDR3 sequence (DNA): TGTGCCACCAGACCGACCGGGGACTACTTCTATGGCTACACCTTC. Protein product: CATRPTGDYFYGYTF.

The chain combines TRBV19 with TRBJ1-5; 7 nucleotides agree with TRBD1. Germline V gene data show CDR1 as LNHDA and CDR2 as SQIVND (reference sequence). The CDR3 is made up of 13 amino acids. Trimming removed 3 bases from V and 5 bases from J; junction bases left unmatched: 1. CDR3 DNA sequence: TGTGCCAGTAGTATCAGGGGGGATCAGCCCCAGCATTTT. This encodes CASSIRGDQPQHF.

This chain links TRBV5-1 with TRBJ2-3, with TRBD2 as a possible D gene (5 bases). Germline V gene lookup returns CDR1 SGHRS and CDR2 YFSETQ. This CDR3 has 16 residues. V dropped 1 base and J dropped 0 bases, with 12 bases sitting between them. CDR3 in amino acids: CASSLRWGASTDTQYF. In nucleotides, the CDR3 is TGCGCCAGCAGCTTGAGGTGGGGAGCGAGCACAGATACGCAGTATTTT.

Ten or more counts support this clone. This chain uses TRBV4-1 with TRBJ2-7, with TRBD1 as a possible D gene (5 bases). V lost 4 bases and J 0 bases, leaving 10 bases between the germline ends. The V gene's germline CDR1 is MGHRA and CDR2 YSYEKL. The CDR3 runs 14 residues. The chain's CDR3 is CASSPDINSYEQYF. DNA for the CDR3: TGCGCCAGCAGCCCGGACATAAACTCCTACGAGCAGTACTTC.

This rearrangement joins TRBV6-5 to TRBJ2-1; 10 bases are a match to TRBD2. Per germline, CDR1 MNHEY and CDR2 SVGAGI. The trim removed 7 bases at V and 5 bases at J, leaving 8 bases unmatched. The CDR3 runs 15 residues. The CDR3 DNA is TGTGCCAGCACCCTAGGGACTAGCGCCCACAATGAGCAGTTCTTC. Its protein product is CASTLGTSAHNEQFF.

The chain couples TRBV10-1 to TRBJ1-1, with a weak D call TRBD1 (5 bases). Trimming shortened V by 3 bases and J by 4 bases, and 12 bases separated the two germline ends. In germline, CDR1 is WNHNN, CDR2 SYGVQD (reference sequence). There are 14 residues in the CDR3. The CDR3 DNA sequence: TGCGCCAGCAGTGATGGCAGGGAGGGCACTGAAGCTTTCTTT. It codes for CASSDGREGTEAFF.

The chain has TRBV30 and TRBJ2-5; 9 bases match TRBD1. CDR3 size: 16 residues. Trimming removed 0 bases from V and 0 bases from J; junction bases left unmatched: 5. Germline values: CDR1 GTSNPN, CDR2 SVGIG (reference sequence). This CDR3 reads CAWSVGDRAYQETQYF. Written as DNA, the CDR3 is TGTGCCTGGAGTGTAGGGGACAGGGCGTACCAAGAGACCCAGTACTTC. The whole variable domain, filled in from reference TRBV30 and TRBJ2-5, reads SQTIHQWPATLVQPVGSPLSLECTVEGTSNPNLYWYRQAAGRGLQLLFYSVGIGQISSEVPQNLSASRPQDRQFILSSKKLLLSDSGFYLCAWSVGDRAYQETQYFGPGTRLLVL.

This clone was detected only once. The CDR3 DNA follows: TGTGCCAGCAGCGGGGCGGGCCTAGCGCAAGAGACCCAGTACTTC. This codes for CASSGAGLAQETQYF. The rearrangement joins TRBV6-5 to TRBJ2-5, with D perhaps matching TRBD2 (6 bases). Germline values: CDR1 MNHEY, CDR2 SVGAGI. The germline V and J ends were trimmed by 6 bases and 2 bases, with 16 bases remaining between them. The CDR3 has 15 amino acids.

The table lists this clone with a count of one. V and J are TRBV6-4 and TRBJ1-6; D remains unclear. V gave up 2 bases and J gave up 0 bases, with 8 bases separating them. The germline V gene encodes CDR1 MRHNA and CDR2 SNTAGT. CDR3 size: 16 residues. This CDR3 is CASSDEVSSYNSPLHF. The CDR3 DNA reads TGTGCCAGCAGTGACGAGGTTAGCTCCTATAATTCACCCCTCCACTTT.

This clone was counted a single time. The genes are TRBV12-3 or TRBV12-4 and TRBJ2-7; D might be TRBD2 (5 bases). Trimming shortened V by 5 bases and J by 5 bases, and 10 bases separated the two germline ends. CDR3 length equals 12 residues. The CDR3 coding sequence is TGTGCCAGCAGTCGCGGGTGGGACGAGCAGTACTTC. This translates into CASSRGWDEQYF.

A remark on this clone: One end of the junction is discordant with germline, which a read error may explain. The chain carries TRBV3-1 (or the pseudogene TRBV3-2) and TRBJ2-1, with TRBD1 matching 10 bases. Per germline, CDR1 LGHDT and CDR2 YNNKEL (reference sequence). CDR3 size: 15 residues. In nucleotides, the CDR3 is TGTGCCAGCAGACTCGGGACAGGGGTCTACTATGAGCAGTTCTTC. It specifies CASRLGTGVYYEQFF.

The rearrangement links TRBV10-3 to TRBJ1-2; D not certain. Germline V gene sequence: CDR1 ENHRY, CDR2 SYGVKD. Trimming took 2 bases from V and 3 from J, leaving 7 bases between them. This CDR3 has 13 amino acids. CDR3 sequence: CAISEPLYYGYTF. CDR3 DNA: TGTGCCATCAGTGAGCCCCTATACTATGGCTACACCTTC.

The rearrangement joins TRBV10-1 to TRBJ2-3; TRBD1 is a possible D gene (6 bases). CDR3 size: 17 residues. V shed 4 bases and J shed 2 bases, with 19 bases lying between them. Germline CDR1 is WNHNN and CDR2 is SYGVQD (reference sequence). In DNA, the CDR3 is TGCGCCAGCAGTGCTGATCAACCGGGACAAAACACAGATACGCAGTATTTT. It specifies CASSADQPGQNTDTQYF.

This clone was counted a single time. The DNA for the CDR3 is TGTGCCAGTAAAACAGCCAGGGTAGGAACACCCCTCCACTTT. The encoded protein is CASKTARVGTPLHF. The chain recombines TRBV19 with TRBJ1-6; D perhaps matches TRBD1 (5 bases). V gave up 7 bases and J gave up 11 bases, with 18 bases separating them. Germline loops: CDR1 LNHDA, CDR2 SQIVND (reference sequence). This CDR3 region has 14 residues.

The chain is built from TRBV5-1 and TRBJ2-3; tentatively, D is TRBD1 (8 bases). Germline V gene lookup returns CDR1 SGHRS and CDR2 YFSETQ. V was shortened by 4 bases and J by 4 bases, with 22 bases between the two germline ends. This CDR3 region has 17 residues. As DNA, the CDR3 is TGCGCCAGCAGCCTAAATACAGGGGGAGGGTTGGCAGATACGCAGTATTTT. Translating it yields CASSLNTGGGLADTQYF.

The chain combines TRBV11-2 with TRBJ2-5; 13 bases are shared with TRBD2. The CDR3 contains 16 residues. V was clipped by 3 bases and J by 3 bases; unmatched bases: 4. Per the germline V gene, CDR1 is SGHAT and CDR2 is FQNNGV. The CDR3 region is CASSLGGLAGKETQYF. CDR3 DNA sequence: TGTGCCAGCAGCTTGGGGGGACTAGCGGGGAAAGAGACCCAGTACTTC.

This rearrangement joins TRBV21-1 to TRBJ2-2; the D segment call TRBD1 is taken from the table without a DNA check. TRBV21-1 is a listed pseudogene. This CDR3 is built from 16 residues. The CDR3 loop reads CASSKASQGADEELFF. For the CDR3, the DNA is TGTGCCAGCAGCAAAGCCTCACAGGGGGCAGACGAGGAGCTGTTTTTT.

V gene TRBV7-8 combines with J gene TRBJ2-2; D may be TRBD2 (6 bases). Germline-derived CDR1 and CDR2 are SGHVS and FQNEAQ. CDR3 length equals 15 residues. Trimming shortened V by 1 base and J by 1 base, and 7 bases separated the two germline ends. As DNA, the CDR3 is TGTGCCAGCAGCTTAGTTAGCGGGAACACCGGGGAGCTGTTTTTT. Translating gives CASSLVSGNTGELFF.

The J gene is TRBJ1-5, the V gene TRBV6-5; 8 nucleotides match TRBD1. CDR3 length: 14 residues. Germline trimming cut 6 bases from V and 2 bases from J; bases unmatched to any gene: 3. Per the germline V gene, CDR1 is MNHEY and CDR2 is SVGAGI. Here the CDR3 reads CASRAQGGNQPQHF. CDR3 in DNA: TGTGCCAGCAGGGCACAGGGGGGCAATCAGCCCCAGCATTTT.